Presented here are 26 T cell receptor beta chains from one specimen sequenced in a study of blood T cell repertoires in COVID-19. Only in-frame clones appear in the TCRdb table, and some are missing; sequencing was by immunoSEQ multiplex PCR. The sample lists some 65,000 clones, roughly 75% occurring once. What was sequenced was peripheral blood. The receptors were sampled from a human donor in a cohort sampled during active COVID-19.

The rearrangement links TRBV5-4 to TRBJ1-2, with 11 bases fitting TRBD1. V lost 4 bases and J lost 8; bases outside the gene matches: 10. This CDR3 has 15 amino acids. The germline V gene encodes CDR1 SGHNT and CDR2 YYREEE (reference sequence). CDR3 bases: TGTGCCAGCAGCCTGCAGGGTAGGACAGGGGGCGGCTACACCTTC. Translating gives CASSLQGRTGGGYTF.

The gene calls are TRBV7-2 and TRBJ2-7; TRBD2 agrees at 10 bases. CDR1 is SGHTA and CDR2 is FQGNSA in the germline V gene. This CDR3 region has 15 residues. The J segment lost 4 bases and the V segment lost 5 bases, leaving 8 bases of the junction unmatched. CDR3 region: CASSEASGSVYEQYF. CDR3 coding DNA: TGTGCCAGCAGCGAAGCTAGCGGGAGTGTATACGAGCAGTACTTC.

CDR3 sequence: CSVEDHGGAYEQYF. The CDR3 DNA reads as TGCAGCGTTGAAGATCATGGGGGGGCCTACGAGCAGTACTTC. V gene TRBV29-1 combines with J gene TRBJ2-7; 7 nucleotides match TRBD2. The V segment lost 0 bases and the J segment 2 bases; nucleotides outside the gene matches: 4. The CDR3 runs to 14 residues. The germline CDR1 and CDR2 sequences are SQVTM and ANQGSEA.

This chain connects TRBV6-5 to TRBJ1-6, with TRBD1 matching 8 bases. Losses at the gene ends were 7 bases for V and 10 bases for J; bases not matched to a gene: 12. The CDR3 is 15 residues long. Germline loops: CDR1 MNHEY, CDR2 SVGAGI. The CDR3, as DNA: TGTGCCAGCAACACCCCGGGACAGGTGGGATCACCCCTCCACTTT. Translation gives CASNTPGQVGSPLHF.

V usage is TRBV5-5 and J usage is TRBJ2-7; 9 nucleotides match TRBD1. The CDR3 has 17 residues. After removal of 3 bases from V and 3 bases from J, the junction contained 13 bases not matched to a gene. Germline V gene data show CDR1 as SGHKS and CDR2 as YYEKEE (reference sequence). The CDR3 DNA reads as TGTGCCAGCAGCTCAAGGACAGGGGCGACCTCTATCTACGAGCAGTACTTC. Protein sequence: CASSSRTGATSIYEQYF.

V and J are TRBV9 and TRBJ1-6, with D perhaps matching TRBD1 (6 bases). Trimming removed 1 base from V and 8 bases from J, with 13 bases in between. Germline CDR1 and CDR2: SGDLS and YYNGEE. CDR3 size: 15 residues. CDR3 loop: CASSVTGSADSPLHF. CDR3 sequence (DNA): TGTGCCAGCAGCGTAACAGGGAGTGCGGATTCACCCCTCCACTTT.

The V gene is TRBV6-5, the J gene TRBJ2-7; perhaps TRBD1 as D (5 bases). The CDR3 contains 10 residues. Per germline, CDR1 MNHEY and CDR2 SVGAGI. V was trimmed by 8 bases and J by 4 bases, leaving 6 bases between them. Written as DNA, the CDR3 is TGTGCCAGCGGGGCTTACGAGCAGTACTTC. This encodes CASGAYEQYF.

The chain employs TRBV5-1 and TRBJ1-2; 10 bases align to TRBD1. Germline CDR1 SGHRS, CDR2 YFSETQ. Germline trimming cut 4 bases from V and 7 bases from J; bases unmatched to any gene: 13. The CDR3 is 16 residues long. Here the CDR3 DNA reads TGCGCCAGCAGCATTTCTGGACAGGGGGGGTTTTCTGGCTACACCTTC. Protein sequence: CASSISGQGGFSGYTF. The complete variable domain, with remaining parts taken from reference TRBV5-1 and TRBJ1-2, reads KAGVTQTPRYLIKTRGQQVTLSCSPISGHRSVSWYQQTPGQGLQFLFEYFSETQRNKGNFPGRFSGRQFSNSRSEMNVSTLELGDSALYLCASSISGQGGFSGYTFGSGTRLTVV.

The CDR3 region has the DNA TGTGCCAGCAGTTTAACGTCTAGCGGGAGTTTCCGGCAGTACTTC. Amino acids: CASSLTSSGSFRQYF. The chain is built from TRBV28 and TRBJ2-7, with 10 bases that match TRBD2. The CDR3 length is 15 residues. Unmatched junction bases numbered 10, after V lost 2 bases and J lost 9 bases. Germline V gene sequence: CDR1 MDHEN, CDR2 SYDVKM.

The chain is built from TRBV7-2 and TRBJ2-2; 9 bases agree with TRBD2. CDR1 SGHTA and CDR2 FQGNSA come from the germline V gene. The CDR3 covers 16 residues. Trimming cost V 3 bases and J 6 bases; bases outside gene matches: 8. DNA for the CDR3: TGTGCCAGCAGCTTCCAAGCGGGAGGATCGGCCGGGGAGCTGTTTTTT. Protein sequence: CASSFQAGGSAGELFF.

J is TRBJ2-7 and V is TRBV28; the D gene is possibly TRBD1 (6 bases). This CDR3 is 15 amino acids long. Trimming left V 7 bases short and J 5 bases short, with 21 bases between. Germline V gives CDR1 MDHEN, CDR2 SYDVKM. The CDR3 DNA follows: TGTGCCAGCAATCGACCGGGACAAAACGGCCACGAGCAGTACTTC. The encoded protein is CASNRPGQNGHEQYF.

The CDR3 sequence: CATSDFAQGGYEQYF. For the CDR3, the DNA is TGTGCCACCAGTGATTTTGCACAGGGTGGTTACGAGCAGTACTTC. This chain links TRBV24-1 with TRBJ2-7, with TRBD1 as a possible D gene (6 bases). Between the trimmed V and J ends, which lost 1 base and 4 bases, there was a span of 13 bases. Germline values: CDR1 KGHDR, CDR2 SFDVKD. The CDR3 runs 15 residues.

This sequence joins TRBV5-4 and TRBJ1-2, with 7 bases aligning to TRBD1. CDR3 length equals 13 residues. Per the germline V gene, CDR1 is SGHNT and CDR2 is YYREEE (reference sequence). V gave up 2 bases and J gave up 6 bases; unmatched junction bases: 4. CDR3: CASSLAGTDGYTF. CDR3 bases: TGTGCCAGCAGCTTAGCCGGGACAGATGGCTACACCTTC.

This clone occurred a few times. This chain joins TRBV5-1 and TRBJ2-7; 7 bases agree with TRBD2. This CDR3 has 13 residues. Per germline, CDR1 SGHRS and CDR2 YFSETQ. Trimming took 3 bases from V and 2 from J; bases not matched to a gene: 2. The CDR3 coding sequence is TGCGCCAGCAGCTACGGACTAGCCTACGAGCAGTACTTC. This encodes CASSYGLAYEQYF. The entire variable domain, with the rest obtained from reference TRBV5-1 and TRBJ2-7, is as follows: KAGVTQTPRYLIKTRGQQVTLSCSPISGHRSVSWYQQTPGQGLQFLFEYFSETQRNKGNFPGRFSGRQFSNSRSEMNVSTLELGDSALYLCASSYGLAYEQYFGPGTRLTVT.

The count of this clone is one. The rearrangement uses TRBV5-4 and TRBJ2-3; 7 nucleotides agree with TRBD1. V lost 4 bases to trimming and J lost 0 bases; unmatched junction nucleotides: 5. This CDR3 spans 15 amino acids. From germline, CDR1 is SGHNT and CDR2 YYREEE (reference sequence). For the CDR3, the DNA is TGTGCCAGCAGCGCAGGACAGGCGAGCACAGATACGCAGTATTTT. This codes for CASSAGQASTDTQYF.

CDR3 amino acids: CASSFSTGTSNQPQHF. The DNA for the CDR3 is TGTGCCAGCAGTTTCTCGACAGGGACGAGCAATCAGCCCCAGCATTTT. The chain recombines TRBV28 with TRBJ1-5; TRBD1 agrees at 7 bases. The junction had 6 bases not matched to a gene; V was cut back by 3 bases and J by 1 base. The CDR3 length is 16 residues. Germline V gene data show CDR1 as MDHEN and CDR2 as SYDVKM.

A single count supports this clone. This rearrangement joins TRBV9 to TRBJ2-5; weak D call: TRBD1 (6 bases). The germline V gene has CDR1 SGDLS and CDR2 YYNGEE. V shed 3 bases and J shed 4 bases, with 10 bases lying between them. CDR3 length equals 13 residues. CDR3 nucleotide sequence: TGTGCCAGCAGCGGGACAGCCCGAGAGACCCAGTACTTC. It yields the protein CASSGTARETQYF.

This rearrangement joins TRBV3-1 (or the pseudogene TRBV3-2) to TRBJ2-2; 8 bases are a match to TRBD1. The germline CDR1 and CDR2 sequences are LGHDT and YNNKEL (reference sequence). The trim removed 4 bases at V and 4 bases at J, leaving 5 bases unmatched. The CDR3 is 15 amino acids. For the CDR3, the DNA is TGTGCCAGCAGCCTCGACAGGGGAAGCACCGGGGAGCTGTTTTTT. It specifies CASSLDRGSTGELFF.

The gene calls are TRBV7-2 and TRBJ2-7; 9 bases are shared with TRBD2. The V gene's germline CDR1 is SGHTA and CDR2 FQGNSA. J was trimmed by 4 bases and V by 1 base; bases with no gene match: 8. The CDR3 has 16 residues. The CDR3 DNA follows: TGTGCCAGCAGCTTAGGTAGCGGGAGCATATTATACGAGCAGTACTTC. Translation: CASSLGSGSILYEQYF.

This chain joins TRBV6-5 and TRBJ2-5; no firm D call. The CDR3 length is 13 residues. The V gene lost 7 bases and the J gene lost 0 bases, with 9 bases spanning the gap. CDR1 is MNHEY, CDR2 SVGAGI, per germline. This CDR3 reads CASNRHDQETQYF. In nucleotides, the CDR3 is TGTGCCAGCAACCGACACGACCAAGAGACCCAGTACTTC.

The genes are TRBV4-1 and TRBJ2-5; D gene ambiguous. Trimming shortened V by 2 bases and J by 4 bases, and 8 bases separated the two germline ends. The germline V gene encodes CDR1 MGHRA and CDR2 YSYEKL. The CDR3 has 13 amino acids. The CDR3 protein is CASSQPTGETQYF. The CDR3 region has the DNA TGCGCCAGCAGCCAACCTACGGGAGAGACCCAGTACTTC.

V usage is TRBV25-1 and J usage is TRBJ2-1; TRBD2 aligns across 9 bases. The CDR3 consists of 15 residues. Per the germline V gene, CDR1 is MGHDK and CDR2 is SYGVNS. V dropped 7 bases and J dropped 6; count of bases not matched to a gene: 10. CDR3 amino acids: CASTTPGLAGNEQFF. The CDR3 DNA reads TGTGCCAGCACGACTCCGGGACTAGCCGGCAATGAGCAGTTCTTC.

V is TRBV10-3 and J is TRBJ1-2; TRBD1 aligns across 9 bases. Germline CDR1 ENHRY, CDR2 SYGVKD. The junction had 5 bases not matched to a gene; V was cut back by 3 bases and J by 6 bases. This CDR3 has 14 residues. The CDR3 region has the DNA TGTGCCATCAGTGATTCACAGGGGGCGAATGGCTACACCTTC. Its translation is CAISDSQGANGYTF.

This clone was observed a few times. This chain joins TRBV19 and TRBJ1-3; 7 nucleotides agree with TRBD1. Per the germline V gene, CDR1 is LNHDA and CDR2 is SQIVND (reference sequence). J lost 0 bases, V lost 10 bases, and 9 bases had no gene match. This CDR3 is 15 amino acids long. This chain's CDR3 is CATFQGVNSGNTIYF. CDR3 nucleotides: TGTGCCACCTTTCAGGGGGTCAACTCTGGAAACACCATATATTTT. Full variable domain (remainder filled in from reference TRBV19 and TRBJ1-3): DGGITQSPKYLFRKEGQNVTLSCEQNLNHDAMYWYRQDPGQGLRLIYYSQIVNDFQKGDIAEGYSVSREKKESFPLTVTSAQKNPTAFYLCATFQGVNSGNTIYFGEGSWLTVV.

The CDR3 protein is CASSLVDGSSYNEQFF. CDR3 nucleotide sequence: TGTGCCAGCAGCTTGGTCGACGGGAGCTCCTACAATGAGCAGTTCTTC. V is TRBV5-4 and J is TRBJ2-1; D perhaps matches TRBD2 (6 bases). The CDR3 totals 16 residues. V lost 0 bases, J lost 0 bases, and 10 bases lay in between. Germline V gene sequence: CDR1 SGHNT, CDR2 YYREEE (reference sequence).

CDR3 DNA sequence: TGTGCCAGCAGTCCGACAGGGGGCACTGAAGCTTTCTTT. This sequence encodes CASSPTGGTEAFF. V gene TRBV6-5 combines with J gene TRBJ1-1, with 9 bases lining up with TRBD1. The germline CDR1 and CDR2 sequences are MNHEY and SVGAGI. The CDR3 is made up of 13 amino acids. With 5 bases clipped from V and 4 bases from J, the junction kept 2 bases outside the gene matches.